This T cell receptor (beta chain) was sequenced during a study of sequential checkpoint blockade in melanoma. As for the study in general: Patients were randomized 1:1 to nivolumab-then-ipilimumab or ipilimumab-then-nivolumab first-line. Maintenance nivolumab came after either treatment sequence.

V dropped 4 bases and J dropped 0; count of bases not matched to a gene: 15. The CDR3 totals 19 residues. Germline values: CDR1 MDHEN, CDR2 SYDVKM. Stated treatment: randomized to nivolumab then ipilimumab (arm A) or the reverse (arm B). Patients had received no earlier DNA-damaging chemotherapy. Sorted cells were live CD3+CD8+, lacking CD19 and CD56, from PBMCs. Libraries were prepared by immunoSEQ multiplex PCR; TCRdb keeps only in-frame clonotypes and omits some of them. The data hold under 15,000 clones, with roughly four fifths observed a single time. The sample in question was CD8+ T cells sorted from blood (inferred from file names), obtained from a patient given nivolumab and ipilimumab in sequence. This clonotype originated in a human donor with melanoma. The rearrangement uses TRBV28 and TRBJ1-5, with TRBD1 identical over 7 bases. CDR3 loop: CASSSLGTAFDYSNQPQHF. The CDR3, as DNA: TGTGCCAGCAGTTCGCTCGGGACAGCTTTCGATTATAGCAATCAGCCCCAGCATTTT.